The 24 T cell receptor beta chains given below trace back to one sample, sequenced in a study of T cell clonality in common variable immunodeficiency. Produced via immunoSEQ multiplex PCR; TCRdb's table is partial and in-frame only. Observed are tens of thousands of clones, no singletons, with the top ten taking 5.4%. The material sequenced was peripheral blood mononuclear cells. The receptors were sampled from a person aged 18 to 75 in good health.

Concerning this clone: The read halts 3 residues ahead of the CDR3 end, with the missing end drawn from the germline J gene. The chain employs TRBV29-1 and TRBJ1-4; 7 bases map to TRBD1. CDR1 and CDR2 (germline): SQVTM, ANQGSEA. V lost 3 bases and J lost 5; bases outside the gene matches: 9. The CDR3 spans 15 residues. The CDR3 here is CSVEATGARNEKLFF. The DNA read from the CDR3 is TGCAGCGTTGAGGCAACAGGGGCAAGAAATGAAAAA.

This clone was picked up many times. Coverage ceases 3 residues before the CDR3 finishes, and the germline J gene fills in the end. The V gene is TRBV20-1, the J gene TRBJ1-5; TRBD1 matches at 7 bases. The CDR3 is made up of 15 amino acids. From germline, CDR1 is DFQATT and CDR2 SNEGSKA (reference sequence). Trimming at V came to 3 bases and at J to 4 bases, leaving 9 bases not matched to a gene. The CDR3 loop is CSARRPDRENQPQHF. The CDR3 bases that were read are TGCAGTGCTAGGAGACCCGACAGGGAAAATCAGCCC.

This clone has a count of ten or more. The CDR3 is cut off 3 residues early in the read; its end comes from the germline J gene. The chain is built from TRBV7-8 and TRBJ2-2; D is ambiguous. CDR3 length: 16 amino acids. Germline CDR1 reads SGHVS; CDR2 reads FQNEAQ. Trimming took 3 bases from V and 2 from J, leaving 13 bases between them. CDR3 protein: CASSFVLSLNTGELFF. The part of the CDR3 DNA that was read is TGTGCCAGCAGCTTCGTTCTATCCCTTAACACCGGGGAG.

This clone was counted many times. The read ends 3 residues shy of where the CDR3 ends; the end is completed using the germline J gene. The rearrangement links TRBV7-9 to TRBJ1-5, with D uncertain. CDR1 SEHNR and CDR2 FQNEAQ come from the germline V gene (reference sequence). This CDR3 is built from 15 residues. Trimming took off 1 base at V and 1 base at J, with 8 bases between the two ends. The part of the CDR3 DNA that was read is TGTGCCAGCAGCTTAGAAGGGCTAAGCAATCAGCCC. Protein sequence: CASSLEGLSNQP. The whole CDR3 region reads CASSLEGLSNQPQHF.

This clone was detected many times. Read sequence stops 3 residues before the CDR3 end, and the germline J gene provides the missing end. The genes are TRBV7-2 and TRBJ1-1, with D possibly being TRBD1 (6 bases). Trimming removed 6 bases from V and 0 bases from J, with 8 bases in between. Germline values: CDR1 SGHTA, CDR2 FQGNSA. The CDR3 runs 13 residues. The covered CDR3 bases are TGTGCCAGCAGGGGACATATGAACACTGAA. This translates into CASRGHMNTE. In full, the CDR3 reads CASRGHMNTEAFF. The full variable domain, in which reference TRBV7-2 and TRBJ1-1 provide the parts outside the CDR3, is GAGVSQSPSNKVTEKGKDVELRCDPISGHTALYWYRQSLGQGLEFLIYFQGNSAPDKSGLPSDRFSAERTGGSVSTLTIQRTQQEDSAVYLCASRGHMNTEAFFGQGTRLTVV.

This clone was recorded at least ten times. Coverage ceases 3 residues before the CDR3 finishes, and the germline J gene fills in the end. The V call is TRBV7-8, the J call TRBJ1-5, with 9 bases aligning to TRBD1. In germline, CDR1 is SGHVS, CDR2 FQNEAQ. V gave up 4 bases and J gave up 9 bases; unmatched junction bases: 16. The CDR3 length is 17 residues. CDR3 DNA (partial): TGTGCCAGCAGCTCCTTGGGTGGGGGACAGGGAATACTGCCC. Translated: CASSSLGGGQGILP. From start to end, the CDR3 is CASSSLGGGQGILPQHF.

The table lists this clone with many counts. Read sequence stops 3 residues before the CDR3 end, and the germline J gene provides the missing end. V gene TRBV30 combines with J gene TRBJ1-1; D gene unclear. Germline V gene sequence: CDR1 GTSNPN, CDR2 SVGIG (reference sequence). Trimming removed 6 bases at V and 4 bases at J, with 9 bases between. The CDR3 spans 11 residues. The part of the CDR3 DNA that was read is TGTGCCTGCTCGGGTGGCACTGAA. This sequence encodes CACSGGTE. The entire CDR3 protein reads CACSGGTEAFF.

This clone was observed at least ten times. Coverage ceases 3 residues before the CDR3 finishes, and the germline J gene fills in the end. This chain uses TRBV11-3 with TRBJ2-1; D remains unclear. V gave up 1 base and J gave up 7 bases, with 5 bases separating them. The CDR3 has 12 amino acids. From germline, CDR1 is SGHNT and CDR2 YENEEA. CDR3 in amino acids: CASSLVLNEQFF. The CDR3 DNA, read in part, is TGTGCCAGCAGCTTAGTTCTGAATGAG.

This clone was detected ten times or more. The observed sequence ends 3 residues before the CDR3 terminus, with the missing tail filled in from the germline J gene. The V and J genes are TRBV20-1 and TRBJ1-5; 9 bases agree with TRBD1. V lost 4 bases, J lost 4 bases, and 8 bases stayed unmatched. The CDR3 length is 15 residues. In germline, CDR1 is DFQATT, CDR2 SNEGSKA (reference sequence). The CDR3 DNA, read in part, is TGCAGTGCTACTGACGGGACAGGGAGTAATCAGCCC. Translation: CSATDGTGSNQP. The whole CDR3 protein reads CSATDGTGSNQPQHF.

This clone occurred many times. The read stops 3 residues short of the end of the CDR3; the missing end is completed from the germline J gene. The chain joins TRBV20-1 to TRBJ2-1; no definite D call. The CDR3 runs to 11 residues. Germline assignment: CDR1 DFQATT and CDR2 SNEGSKA (reference sequence). V lost 4 bases to trimming and J lost 9 bases, with 10 bases between them. The DNA read from the CDR3 is TGCAGTGCTAACAAATTCACTGAG. It specifies CSANKFTE. The complete CDR3 reads CSANKFTEQFF.

This clone has ten or more counts. Read coverage stops 3 residues before the CDR3 terminus; the germline J gene supplies the remainder. Within the sample, other DNA sequences also encode this same CDR3. The chain couples TRBV20-1 to TRBJ2-5, with TRBD2 matching over 8 bases. Losses at the gene ends were 6 bases for V and 5 bases for J; bases not matched to a gene: 14. The germline CDR1 and CDR2 sequences are DFQATT and SNEGSKA (reference sequence). The CDR3 consists of 15 residues. The DNA read from the CDR3 is TGCAGTGCGACGCTCCCGAGCGGGAGACGGGAGACC. Amino acid sequence: CSATLPSGRRET. The complete CDR3 protein is CSATLPSGRRETQYF.

This clone was recorded at least ten times. The read terminates 3 residues ahead of where the CDR3 ends, so the germline J gene completes it. V usage is TRBV19 and J usage is TRBJ1-2, with D possibly being TRBD1 (5 bases). Germline CDR1 LNHDA, CDR2 SQIVND (reference sequence). V was pared by 3 bases and J by 7 bases, with 12 bases between. The CDR3 length is 13 residues. CDR3 bases read: TGTGCCAGTAGTATGGTAGGGGCTGGTGGC. Residues: CASSMVGAGG. The CDR3 reads in full as CASSMVGAGGYTF.

This clone was seen at least ten times. The read falls 3 residues short of the CDR3 end, and the missing part is taken from the germline J gene. V gene TRBV28 combines with J gene TRBJ1-4, with TRBD1 matching 8 bases. With V trimmed by 4 bases and J by 6 bases, 4 bases remained unmatched. Per germline, CDR1 MDHEN and CDR2 SYDVKM. The length of the CDR3 is 14 residues. Partial CDR3 DNA: TGTGCCAGCAGTTCATCAGGGGGCCATGAAAAA. It codes for CASSSSGGHEK. The CDR3 as a whole reads CASSSSGGHEKLFF.

This clone was observed at least ten times. The CDR3 end lies 3 residues beyond the end of the read and is filled in from the germline J gene. The chain uses TRBV19 and TRBJ2-5; D is uncertain. Trimming pared 2 bases from V and 3 bases from J, leaving 10 bases between. The germline gives CDR1 LNHDA, CDR2 SQIVND (reference sequence). The CDR3 contains 14 residues. The part of the CDR3 DNA that was read is TGTGCCAGTAGTATAAGGCAGGAGAAAGAGACC. Protein sequence: CASSIRQEKET. The entire CDR3 reads CASSIRQEKETQYF.

This clone was recorded many times. Read data end 3 residues before the CDR3 end; the end is taken from the germline J gene. The genes are TRBV2 and TRBJ2-1; D is perhaps TRBD2 (6 bases). CDR3 size: 15 residues. Trimming took off 9 bases at V and 1 base at J, with 16 bases between the two ends. Germline-derived CDR1 and CDR2 are SNHLY and FYNNEI. The sequenced part of the CDR3 DNA is TGTGCCAGTAGGGGACGGGCGGGGTCCTACAATGAG. Its translation: CASRGRAGSYNE. The whole CDR3 region reads CASRGRAGSYNEQFF.

This clone was observed at least ten times. The CDR3 is cut off 3 residues early in the read; its end comes from the germline J gene. J is TRBJ2-7 and V is TRBV11-2, with 9 bases aligning to TRBD1. This CDR3 has 14 amino acids. Germline V gives CDR1 SGHAT, CDR2 FQNNGV. V lost 6 bases and J lost 2; bases outside the gene matches: 5. CDR3 amino acids: CASRERDRAYEQYF. The CDR3 bases that were read are TGTGCCAGCAGGGAACGGGACAGGGCCTACGAG.

Note on this clone: The CDR3 is cut off 3 residues early in the read; its end comes from the germline J gene. This chain joins TRBV5-1 and TRBJ2-7, with 7 bases aligning to TRBD1. The CDR3 consists of 16 residues. Trimming removed 4 bases from V and 0 bases from J; junction bases left unmatched: 10. Germline V gene sequence: CDR1 SGHRS, CDR2 YFSETQ. The sequenced CDR3 bases are TGCGCCAGCAGCCACACAGGGGCCGCTCGCTCCTACGAG. It encodes CASSHTGAARSYE. The entire CDR3 protein reads CASSHTGAARSYEQYF.

This clone has ten or more counts. The read terminates 3 residues before the CDR3 end, so the remaining end is supplied by the germline J gene. The chain combines TRBV5-1 with TRBJ1-1; 9 positions match TRBD1. CDR3 length: 15 residues. Germline trimming cut 5 bases from V and 1 base from J; bases unmatched to any gene: 6. CDR1 SGHRS and CDR2 YFSETQ come from the germline V gene. CDR3 DNA, as far as it was read: TGCGCCAGCAGGACGATGGGACAGGGGAACACTGAA. Translation: CASRTMGQGNTE. The CDR3 in its entirety is CASRTMGQGNTEAFF.

This clone was found many times. The CDR3 protein is CASSKTGVNTEAFF. The sequenced CDR3 bases are TGTGCCAGTAGTAAAACAGGGGTGAACACTGAA. The chain couples TRBV19 to TRBJ1-1; TRBD1 agrees at 7 bases. The read terminates 3 residues ahead of where the CDR3 ends, so the germline J gene completes it. The length of the CDR3 is 14 residues. Germline V gene sequence: CDR1 LNHDA, CDR2 SQIVND (reference sequence). V dropped 4 bases and J dropped 0; count of bases not matched to a gene: 2.

This clone has a handful of counts. The read ends 3 residues early relative to the CDR3; the germline J gene fills the gap. The chain carries TRBV2 and TRBJ1-4; no definite D call. Trimming left V 3 bases short and J 3 bases short, with 17 bases between. CDR3 length: 17 residues. CDR1 and CDR2 (germline): SNHLY, FYNNEI. The CDR3 bases that were read are TGTGCCAGCAGTGAGTTTAGTGTTGCGGAAGCTAATGAAAAA. Translating it yields CASSEFSVAEANEK. Given in full, the CDR3 is CASSEFSVAEANEKLFF. Full variable domain (remainder filled in from reference TRBV2 and TRBJ1-4): EPEVTQTPSHQVTQMGQEVILRCVPISNHLYFYWYRQILGQKVEFLVSFYNNEISEKSEIFDDQFSVERPDGSNFTLKIRSTKLEDSAMYFCASSEFSVAEANEKLFFGSGTQLSVL.

This clone was observed a handful of times. The CDR3 extends 3 residues past the end of the read, so its final part is completed from the germline J gene. J is TRBJ1-5 and V is TRBV19, with D perhaps TRBD1 (5 bases). Trimming pared 6 bases from V and 0 bases from J, leaving 15 bases between. The CDR3 consists of 16 residues. Germline CDR1 and CDR2: LNHDA and SQIVND (reference sequence). The part of the CDR3 DNA that was read is TGTGCCAGTAGACAGACGACAGAGTATAGCAATCAGCCC. Amino acids: CASRQTTEYSNQP. The whole CDR3 region reads CASRQTTEYSNQPQHF.

This clone was detected ten times or more. Coverage ceases 3 residues before the CDR3 finishes, and the germline J gene fills in the end. This chain joins TRBV9 and TRBJ2-3; D may be TRBD2 (6 bases). V was shortened by 0 bases and J by 2 bases, with 19 bases between the two germline ends. There are 18 residues in the CDR3. CDR1 SGDLS and CDR2 YYNGEE come from the germline V gene. Partial CDR3 DNA: TGTGCCAGCAGCGTAGCCCCAAATTTAGCGGAGCTCACAGATACG. Protein product: CASSVAPNLAELTDT. In full, the CDR3 is CASSVAPNLAELTDTQYF.

This clone was recorded many times. The sequence runs out 3 residues before the end of the CDR3; the remainder is reconstructed from the germline J gene. V usage is TRBV20-1 and J usage is TRBJ1-1; 7 positions match TRBD1. Germline assignment: CDR1 DFQATT and CDR2 SNEGSKA (reference sequence). Trimming cost V 4 bases and J 4 bases; bases outside gene matches: 9. The CDR3 runs to 14 residues. The CDR3 sequence: CSANPTGDLTEAFF. The DNA read from the CDR3 is TGCAGTGCTAATCCTACAGGGGACCTCACTGAA.

This clone was counted a few times. The read terminates 3 residues before the CDR3 end, so the remaining end is supplied by the germline J gene. The V gene is TRBV25-1, the J gene TRBJ2-3, with D uncertain. The CDR3 consists of 11 residues. Germline V lookup: CDR1 MGHDK, CDR2 SYGVNS. CDR3 in amino acids: CAGLITDTQYF. The part of the CDR3 DNA that was read is TGTGCTGGGCTGATCACAGATACG.